The 30 T cell receptor beta chains in this list originate from one sample, sequenced in a study of control samples from healthy donors and cancer patients. Some clones are missing from TCRdb's copy, which holds only in-frame ones; the method was immunoSEQ multiplex PCR. The sample has 150,000 to 200,000 clones, about 94% seen once. The specimen was PBMCs. The receptors derive from a man aged 60-69 years with colorectal cancer.

The genes are TRBV19 and TRBJ2-6; D is ambiguous. With 7 bases removed from V and 0 bases from J, the gap between germline ends came to 7 bases. Per the germline V gene, CDR1 is LNHDA and CDR2 is SQIVND (reference sequence). The CDR3 contains 14 residues. CDR3 in DNA: TGTGCCAGTAAGGTGCTCTCTGGGGCCAACGTCCTGACTTTC. Its translation is CASKVLSGANVLTF.

V is TRBV7-9 and J is TRBJ2-7; D might be TRBD2 (5 bases). Germline V gene data show CDR1 as SEHNR and CDR2 as FQNEAQ (reference sequence). The CDR3 extends over 13 amino acids. Trimming cost V 0 bases and J 6 bases, with 9 bases left between them. The CDR3 spells CASSLAPSSEQYF. CDR3 sequence (DNA): TGTGCCAGCAGCTTAGCGCCTAGCAGCGAGCAGTACTTC.

This chain links TRBV6-2 or TRBV6-3 with TRBJ1-5; 7 bases align to TRBD1. The CDR3 length is 17 residues. Looked up from germline, CDR1 is MNHEY and CDR2 is SVGEGT. Losses at the gene ends were 0 bases for V and 11 bases for J; bases not matched to a gene: 16. CDR3 coding DNA: TGTGCCAGCAGTTACTCGAGGGTTGGCACTACCAGGGGGGCCCAGCATTTT. Protein product: CASSYSRVGTTRGAQHF.

The genes are TRBV6-5 and TRBJ1-3; D not resolved. Trimming took 6 bases from V and 0 from J, leaving 9 bases between them. Germline CDR1 and CDR2: MNHEY and SVGAGI. The CDR3 extends over 14 amino acids. CDR3: CASSPHVSGNTIYF. In DNA, the CDR3 is TGTGCCAGCAGCCCACATGTCTCTGGAAACACCATATATTTT.

V gene TRBV27 combines with J gene TRBJ1-5, with D perhaps matching TRBD1 (5 bases). The V gene's germline CDR1 is MNHEY and CDR2 SMNVEV (reference sequence). The CDR3 has 14 amino acids. The ends were cut back, 5 bases at V and 5 bases at J, with 13 bases in the middle. The CDR3 is CASSVRVTDQPQHF. The CDR3 DNA reads TGTGCCAGCAGTGTCAGGGTGACAGATCAGCCCCAGCATTTT.

The chain links TRBV19 to TRBJ1-5, with D perhaps matching TRBD1 (6 bases). Germline-derived CDR1 and CDR2 are LNHDA and SQIVND (reference sequence). V lost 5 bases to trimming and J lost 3 bases, with 14 bases between them. The CDR3 has 15 residues. This CDR3 reads CASSGGLKSNQPQHF. The CDR3 coding sequence is TGTGCCAGTAGTGGGGGCCTTAAGTCCAATCAGCCCCAGCATTTT.

The chain couples TRBV6-5 to TRBJ2-5, with a possible D match to TRBD2 (6 bases). Germline CDR1 is MNHEY and CDR2 is SVGAGI. V was shortened by 6 bases and J by 1 base, with 15 bases between the two germline ends. The CDR3 has 15 amino acids. The CDR3 loop reads CASSSGRGFQETQYF. The CDR3 DNA reads as TGTGCCAGCAGCTCCGGCCGGGGGTTCCAAGAGACCCAGTACTTC.

The rearrangement links TRBV9 to TRBJ2-2; D may be TRBD1 (5 bases). The length of the CDR3 is 16 residues. The V and J ends lost 1 base and 0 bases respectively, with 10 bases between them. Germline-derived CDR1 and CDR2 are SGDLS and YYNGEE. This CDR3 reads CASSVTQGSNTGELFF. CDR3 in DNA: TGTGCCAGCAGCGTAACCCAGGGATCGAACACCGGGGAGCTGTTTTTT.

The chain employs TRBV20-1 and TRBJ2-1, with 12 nucleotides matching TRBD2. The germline gives CDR1 DFQATT, CDR2 SNEGSKA (reference sequence). V lost 3 bases, J lost 10 bases, and 7 bases stayed unmatched. The CDR3 is made up of 14 amino acids. CDR3 sequence reads: CSASGLAGRREQFF. For the CDR3, the DNA is TGCAGTGCTAGTGGACTAGCGGGGCGCAGGGAGCAGTTCTTC.

CDR3 DNA sequence: TGTGCCAGCAGCCAAGCAATGAACACTGAAGCTTTCTTT. Residues: CASSQAMNTEAFF. The rearrangement links TRBV14 to TRBJ1-1; no firm D call. This CDR3 comprises 13 residues. Germline assignment: CDR1 SGHDN and CDR2 FVKESK. V dropped 1 base and J dropped 0 bases, with 3 bases sitting between them.

On this clone: This sample also contains other DNA sequences that code for the same CDR3. V and J are TRBV5-1 and TRBJ1-5; no clear D gene. The germline V gene has CDR1 SGHRS and CDR2 YFSETQ. V shed 0 bases and J shed 0 bases, with 4 bases lying between them. The CDR3 loop spans 14 amino acids. The chain's CDR3 is CASSLDGSNQPQHF. CDR3 coding DNA: TGCGCCAGCAGCTTGGACGGTAGCAATCAGCCCCAGCATTTT.

This chain joins TRBV6-4 and TRBJ2-1; TRBD2 matches 8 bases. The CDR3 is 15 residues long. With 6 bases clipped from V and 6 bases from J, the junction kept 10 bases outside the gene matches. Germline-derived CDR1 and CDR2 are MRHNA and SNTAGT. CDR3 residues: CASSFSGVGGNEQFF. CDR3 coding DNA: TGTGCCAGCAGCTTTAGCGGGGTTGGAGGCAATGAGCAGTTCTTC.

J is TRBJ1-2 and V is TRBV2; D remains ambiguous. Trimming removed 5 bases from V and 8 bases from J, with 21 bases in between. The CDR3 consists of 15 residues. Per germline, CDR1 SNHLY and CDR2 FYNNEI. In DNA form, the CDR3 reads TGTGCCAGCAGTTCTACTAGGACCAACACATGGGGCTACACCTTC. This sequence encodes CASSSTRTNTWGYTF.

The rearrangement joins TRBV7-6 to TRBJ1-1; 7 nucleotides line up with TRBD1. J was trimmed by 3 bases and V by 2 bases; bases with no gene match: 9. The V gene's germline CDR1 is SGHVS and CDR2 FNYEAQ. The CDR3 is 16 amino acids. CDR3 in amino acids: CASSLLARGLDTEAFF. The DNA of the CDR3 is TGTGCCAGCAGCTTACTTGCTAGGGGGCTTGACACTGAAGCTTTCTTT.

This chain links TRBV6-5 with TRBJ2-1, with 7 nucleotides matching TRBD2. Germline lookup yields CDR1 MNHEY and CDR2 SVGAGI. Trimming at V came to 6 bases and at J to 5 bases, leaving 10 bases not matched to a gene. This CDR3 spans 15 amino acids. CDR3 bases: TGTGCCAGCAGCACCAGCGGGGAGCCTCACAATGAGCAGTTCTTC. Translating it yields CASSTSGEPHNEQFF.

The rearrangement links TRBV29-1 to TRBJ2-1; TRBD2 agrees at 9 bases. The CDR3 contains 14 residues. The V segment lost 4 bases and the J segment 3 bases; nucleotides outside the gene matches: 4. Germline V gene sequence: CDR1 SQVTM, CDR2 ANQGSEA. The CDR3 DNA is TGCAGCGTTGTAGCGGGGGAGTTCTACAATGAGCAGTTCTTC. Protein sequence: CSVVAGEFYNEQFF.

V gene TRBV7-9 combines with J gene TRBJ2-2; 8 positions match TRBD1. V trimming: 2 bases; J trimming: 1 base; junction bases outside the gene matches: 0. CDR1 and CDR2 (germline): SEHNR, FQNEAQ (reference sequence). This CDR3 spans 15 amino acids. As DNA, the CDR3 is TGTGCCAGCAGCTTAACAGGGGGGAACACCGGGGAGCTGTTTTTT. Protein product: CASSLTGGNTGELFF.

V and J are TRBV18 and TRBJ1-5; D is uncertain. The CDR3 is 15 residues long. Germline lookup yields CDR1 KGHSH and CDR2 LQKENI. Trimming took off 2 bases at V and 1 base at J, with 9 bases between the two ends. This CDR3 reads CASSPSPSSNQPQHF. The CDR3 nucleotides read TGTGCCAGCTCACCAAGTCCTTCGAGCAATCAGCCCCAGCATTTT.

This clone was recorded once. This rearrangement joins TRBV10-3 to TRBJ2-1; weak D call: TRBD2 (7 bases). Germline CDR1 reads ENHRY; CDR2 reads SYGVKD. This CDR3 has 15 amino acids. Trimming removed 2 bases at V and 6 bases at J, with 14 bases between. The chain's CDR3 is CAISERGGGSNEQFF. The CDR3 DNA follows: TGTGCCATCAGTGAGCGTGGCGGGGGCTCCAATGAGCAGTTCTTC.

This clone has just one count. The chain links TRBV27 to TRBJ1-5, with D uncertain. Per germline, CDR1 MNHEY and CDR2 SMNVEV (reference sequence). This CDR3 is 17 amino acids long. Deletions cut 1 base from V and 0 bases from J, with 13 bases between. CDR3 residues: CASSLFARQDSNQPQHF. The CDR3 bases are TGTGCCAGCAGTTTATTCGCTCGGCAGGATAGCAATCAGCCCCAGCATTTT.

About this clone itself: An end of the junction does not agree with germline; a read error may underlie this. The V and J genes are TRBV6-2 or TRBV6-3 and TRBJ2-5; 8 positions agree with TRBD2. This CDR3 spans 16 amino acids. The germline V gene encodes CDR1 MNHEY and CDR2 SVGEGT. The CDR3 sequence is CAGSYVPSGGKETQYF. CDR3 bases: TGTGCCGGCAGTTACGTCCCGTCGGGGGGGAAAGAGACCCAGTACTTC.

This clone was detected only once. V and J are TRBV11-2 and TRBJ2-5; 10 nucleotides line up with TRBD1. The CDR3 contains 16 residues. The V gene's germline CDR1 is SGHAT and CDR2 FQNNGV. The V segment lost 5 bases and the J segment 4 bases; nucleotides outside the gene matches: 10. This CDR3 is CASSPWTGGKGETQYF. In DNA, the CDR3 is TGTGCCAGCAGCCCGTGGACAGGGGGGAAGGGAGAGACCCAGTACTTC. The variable domain in full, with the rest retrieved from reference TRBV11-2 and TRBJ2-5, is EAGVAQSPRYKIIEKRQSVAFWCNPISGHATLYWYQQILGQGPKLLIQFQNNGVVDDSQLPKDRFSAERLKGVDSTLKIQPAKLEDSAVYLCASSPWTGGKGETQYFGPGTRLLVL.

The CDR3 here is CAWSGGAGDEQFF. In nucleotides, the CDR3 is TGTGCCTGGAGCGGGGGGGCCGGGGATGAGCAGTTCTTC. This chain links TRBV30 with TRBJ2-1; 8 bases map to TRBD2. J gave up 8 bases and V 3 bases, and 6 bases lay outside the gene matches. The CDR3 length is 13 residues. The germline CDR1 and CDR2 sequences are GTSNPN and SVGIG (reference sequence).

The chain carries TRBV30 and TRBJ1-1; D remains unclear. From germline, CDR1 is GTSNPN and CDR2 SVGIG (reference sequence). The V and J ends lost 6 bases and 1 base respectively, with 9 bases between them. This CDR3 region has 12 residues. The CDR3 nucleotides read TGTGCCTGCCGGACGGGGAACACTGAAGCTTTCTTT. This sequence encodes CACRTGNTEAFF.

The V and J genes are TRBV7-9 and TRBJ1-2; 9 bases match TRBD1. This CDR3 is built from 17 residues. From germline, CDR1 is SEHNR and CDR2 FQNEAQ (reference sequence). The V and J ends lost 0 bases and 8 bases, in that order; junction bases with no gene match: 13. The CDR3 coding sequence is TGTGCCAGCAGCTTAGCGACTTACAGGGGGCCGTATCCCGGCTACACCTTC. It translates to CASSLATYRGPYPGYTF.

This sequence joins TRBV18 and TRBJ2-7; D remains unclear. Trimming pared 3 bases from V and 3 bases from J, leaving 18 bases between. Germline V gives CDR1 KGHSH, CDR2 LQKENI. This CDR3 region has 16 residues. CDR3 amino acids: CASSPVPQGLGYEQYF. The CDR3 DNA sequence: TGTGCCAGCTCACCGGTCCCACAAGGGTTGGGCTACGAGCAGTACTTC. Together with reference TRBV18 and TRBJ2-7, the CDR3 gives the full variable domain: NAGVMQNPRHLVRRRGQEARLRCSPMKGHSHVYWYRQLPEEGLKFMVYLQKENIIDESGMPKERFSAEFPKEGPSILRIQQVVRGDSAAYFCASSPVPQGLGYEQYFGPGTRLTVT.

This chain links TRBV6-6 with TRBJ1-1; possibly TRBD1 for D (5 bases). Trimming took 4 bases from V and 3 from J, leaving 15 bases between them. CDR1 is MNHNY and CDR2 is SVGAGI in the germline V gene (reference sequence). This CDR3 spans 15 amino acids. The CDR3 is CASSLLDRVDTEAFF. In DNA, the CDR3 is TGTGCCAGCAGTTTACTCGACAGAGTAGACACTGAAGCTTTCTTT.

The V and J genes are TRBV7-8 and TRBJ2-7; the D is unclear. This CDR3 region has 14 residues. Germline CDR1 reads SGHVS; CDR2 reads FQNEAQ. V shed 0 bases and J shed 2 bases, with 8 bases lying between them. The CDR3 nucleotides are TGTGCCAGCAGCTTAGCGGTCAACCCCTACGAGCAGTACTTC. Its protein product is CASSLAVNPYEQYF.

The rearrangement joins TRBV3-1 (or the pseudogene TRBV3-2) to TRBJ2-3; 12 bases align to TRBD2. This CDR3 contains 16 residues. The V gene's germline CDR1 is LGHDT and CDR2 YNNKEL (reference sequence). The J segment lost 4 bases and the V segment lost 5 bases, leaving 7 bases of the junction unmatched. CDR3 sequence reads: CASSEPSGGAPDTQYF. The CDR3 region has the DNA TGTGCCAGCAGCGAACCTAGCGGGGGGGCTCCAGATACGCAGTATTTT.

The chain links TRBV7-9 to TRBJ1-1, with a weak D call TRBD1 (6 bases). V lost 5 bases to trimming and J lost 1 base, with 11 bases between them. The length of the CDR3 is 14 residues. Germline V gene lookup returns CDR1 SEHNR and CDR2 FQNEAQ (reference sequence). CDR3 protein: CASSPWTENTEAFF. The DNA of the CDR3 is TGTGCCAGCAGCCCCTGGACAGAGAACACTGAAGCTTTCTTT.